This entry concerns a single T cell receptor (beta chain). This clonotype was detected many times. What this receptor recognizes is not known. No base qualities exist here, and no much larger clone lies one base off it. Ophthalmopathy patients were characterized by moderately to severely active disease, a Clinical Activity Score of at least 3, a NOSPECS grade of at least 4, and a disease duration under 3 months. Patients were excluded if they had other autoimmune diseases, uncontrolled infections, pregnancy or lactation. Diagnosis relied on clinical symptoms, serum thyroxine, TRAb, thyroid ultrasound and orbital computed tomography. Ficoll-Paque density gradient centrifugation was used to isolate PBMCs from under 11 ml of fresh peripheral blood. Trizol reagent was used to extract the total RNA, and its quality was then checked on an Agilent 2100 Bioanalyzer. This entry belongs to a study of Graves' ophthalmopathy and Graves' hyperthyroidism (dated 2018 in TCRdb). The study in broad terms: Peripheral blood was collected at initial diagnosis, prior to any treatment. To tell Graves' ophthalmopathy apart from Graves' hyperthyroidism, and to predict which patients would progress to ophthalmopathy, the study relied on TCR beta repertoire signatures. In total, around 130 blood samples were TCR-sequenced: fewer than 50 ophthalmopathy, about 75 hyperthyroidism and approximately 17 hyperthyroidism-to-ophthalmopathy patients. To explore V-J signatures that separate ophthalmopathy from hyperthyroidism, a discovery set of approximately 100 patients was enrolled, consisting of about 45 with ophthalmopathy and roughly 59 with stable hyperthyroidism. An independent validation cohort was composed of fewer than 20 hyperthyroidism patients and around 16 patients who later progressed from hyperthyroidism to ophthalmopathy. In six hyperthyroidism patients, T-cell repertoires of thyroid tissue and blood were compared. Following sampling, methimazole starting at 30 mg daily was administered to hyperthyroidism patients, and high-dose intravenous methylprednisolone was administered to ophthalmopathy patients. The roughly 94 discovery patients were randomly divided into training and test sets at a 7:3 ratio.

There are 14 amino acids in the CDR3, from cysteine to phenylalanine inclusive. Only the CDR3 part of the read is kept: 42 bases, read in frame from the first base. The V end loses 3 bases and the J end loses 3 bases, and a stretch of 11 bases separates them. The germline V gene yields MDHEN for CDR1 and SYDVKM for CDR2. For repertoire sequencing, TCR beta CDR3 regions were amplified from RNA transcripts. The first round of RT-PCR was done with HTBI primers and the Qiagen OneStep RT-PCR kit, and was followed by a second round of multiplex PCR, then size selection and purification. Libraries were sequenced on an Illumina HiSeq2000 using paired-end 100 bp reads. The study's processing was this. SOAPnuke was used to process the reads, removing any read that contained adapters or uncalled bases, had a mean Phred below 15, or lacked an exact match to the constant primer or identifier. COPE v1.2.5 was used to merge the high-quality paired reads. Clonotypes were defined as unique nucleotide sequences and were aligned to IMGT TRB V, D and J references using MiTCR v1.1. Analysis was restricted to V-J combinations with a frequency above 0.0001, which covered roughly 99% of repertoires. A TCR clonal expansion and chaos score per V-J combination was defined as the ratio of F50 clonal expansion to chaos observed in the TCRdist matrix. Welch's t-statistics and random forest were used to reduce the features to about 12 V-J combinations, which were then used as input to a naive Bayes classifier. Thyroid-blood repertoire similarity was quantified with the Morisita-Horn index. The raw public data were reprocessed by TCRdb itself: fastp quality trimming at Q25, MiXCR clonotype calling, in-frame beta chains only. Entries that share a CDR3 protein sequence are merged under the most common genes and DNA. The authors' filters were not applied to this entry. The table for this sample lists 350,000 to 450,000 distinct CDR3 sequences; around 18% of them were counted only once. The ten top clones hold around 1.6% of the sample.

Overall results and qualifications from the work: Most of the expanded thyroid clonotypes with a frequency above 0.001 were also detected in blood, and it was suggested that the thyroid immune response may be reflected by blood repertoires. The 13-signature model separated ophthalmopathy from stable hyperthyroidism with approximately 90% sensitivity and approximately 83% specificity in cross-validation, and 80%/75% in the test set. In validation, the model predicted ophthalmopathy progression with 70.59% sensitivity and 72.22% specificity; some 13 predicted patients were CT-confirmed with GO in a median of around 6 months. No statistical method was used to set the sample size in advance, and the investigators knew which group each participant was assigned to.

The sample was peripheral blood. The source of this sequence is a woman younger than 30 with Graves' ophthalmopathy. Donor details come from another sample of the same person, matched by shared clones. The V gene is TRBV28 and the J gene is TRBJ2-5; TRBD2 is a possible D gene, resting on 6 matching bases. The sequenced DNA is TGTGCCAGCAGTTTGGGGCGGGACGAAGAGACCCAGTACTTC. Its translation is CASSLGRDEETQYF.